This TCR beta chain was profiled in a study of control samples from healthy donors and cancer patients. Sequencing used immunoSEQ multiplex PCR; TCRdb keeps in-frame clones, though not all of them. Of approximately 120,000 clones in the sample, approximately 92% are singletons; the top ten hold about 0.6%. This TCR derives from a man at least 80 years old with head and neck cancer. Sequencing used PBMCs.

In DNA, the CDR3 is TGTGCCAGCAAAGGGCTAGCGGGAACAGATACGCAGTATTTT. As protein: CASKGLAGTDTQYF. The V and J genes are TRBV5-4 and TRBJ2-3; 9 nucleotides line up with TRBD2. V shed 6 bases, J shed 3 bases, and the junction held 5 bases outside the gene matches. The CDR3 extends over 14 amino acids. From germline, CDR1 is SGHNT and CDR2 YYREEE (reference sequence).